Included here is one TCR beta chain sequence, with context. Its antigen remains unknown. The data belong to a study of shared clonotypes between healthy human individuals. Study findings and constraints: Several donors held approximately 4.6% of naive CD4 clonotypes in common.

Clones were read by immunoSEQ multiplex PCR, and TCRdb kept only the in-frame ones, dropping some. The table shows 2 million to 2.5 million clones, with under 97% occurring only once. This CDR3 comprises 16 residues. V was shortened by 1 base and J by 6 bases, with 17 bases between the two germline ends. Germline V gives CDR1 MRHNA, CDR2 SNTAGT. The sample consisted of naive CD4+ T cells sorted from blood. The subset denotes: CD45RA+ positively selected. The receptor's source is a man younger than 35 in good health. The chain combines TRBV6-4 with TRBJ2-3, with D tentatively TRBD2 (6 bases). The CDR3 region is CASSDFSGAGDDTQYF. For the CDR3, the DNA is TGTGCCAGCAGTGACTTTAGCGGAGCGGGCGACGATACGCAGTATTTT.